Below are 5 T cell receptor beta chains sequenced from a single sample in a study of regulatory T cells in long-lasting Graves disease. The authors built TCR beta libraries using iRepertoire HTBI primers and Arm-PCR of CDR3 regions. TCRdb analysed the multiplex PCR reads with MiXCR anew, one entry per CDR3 protein. This sample yields 500,000 to 700,000 distinct CDR3 sequences, of which 30% are seen a single time; about 42% belongs to the top ten. Time point: persistent/refractory GD, antithyroid drugs over 5 years with positive TRAb. RNA extracted from PBMCs served as the sequencing template. The source was peripheral blood mononuclear cells (PBMCs), collected when the disease was refractory, from a patient treated with antithyroid drugs. These receptor sequences come from a female donor with Graves disease.

The chain is built from TRBV3-1 and TRBJ1-2, with D possibly being TRBD1 (5 bases). Per germline, CDR1 LGHDT and CDR2 YNNKEL (reference sequence). Deletions cut 3 bases from V and 1 base from J, with 9 bases between. The CDR3 is 14 residues long. For the CDR3, the DNA is TGTGCCAGCAGCCACAGGGACCTTAACTATGGCTACACCTTC. This codes for CASSHRDLNYGYTF.

The V and J genes are TRBV9 and TRBJ1-2; D unclear. Deletions cut 3 bases from V and 0 bases from J, with 12 bases between. Looked up from germline, CDR1 is SGDLS and CDR2 is YYNGEE. The CDR3 is 15 residues long. In DNA, the CDR3 is TGTGCCAGCAGCGCCAACCCACGGGCTAACTATGGCTACACCTTC. Translating it yields CASSANPRANYGYTF. Together with reference TRBV9 and TRBJ1-2, the CDR3 gives the full variable domain: DSGVTQTPKHLITATGQRVTLRCSPRSGDLSVYWYQQSLDQGLQFLIQYYNGEERAKGNILERFSAQQFPDLHSELNLSSLELGDSALYFCASSANPRANYGYTFGSGTRLTVV.

The chain carries TRBV5-8 and TRBJ1-4; D might be TRBD1 (6 bases). Trimming shortened V by 7 bases and J by 7 bases, and 17 bases separated the two germline ends. The CDR3 has 14 residues. Germline V lookup: CDR1 SGHTS, CDR2 YDEGEE. CDR3 in DNA: TGTGCCAGCGGTCTGGTGGGGGCGGGTGAAAAACTGTTTTTT. As protein: CASGLVGAGEKLFF.

The chain joins TRBV20-1 to TRBJ2-7, with D tentatively TRBD2 (5 bases). Trimming stripped 3 bases from V and 9 bases from J, with 15 bases between. Germline V gene data show CDR1 as DFQATT and CDR2 as SNEGSKA (reference sequence). This CDR3 is built from 12 residues. In nucleotides, the CDR3 is TGCAGTGCTAGCGGGAACTACGAGGGGCAGTACTTC. Its translation is CSASGNYEGQYF.

The rearrangement joins TRBV7-9 to TRBJ1-5; the D is unclear. Germline V gene data show CDR1 as SEHNR and CDR2 as FQNEAQ (reference sequence). The length of the CDR3 is 14 residues. V was trimmed by 5 bases and J by 0 bases, leaving 8 bases between them. The CDR3 loop is CASSDLHSNQPQHF. The DNA of the CDR3 is TGTGCCAGCAGCGACCTACATAGCAATCAGCCCCAGCATTTT. The whole variable domain, remainder taken from reference TRBV7-9 and TRBJ1-5, is DTGVSQNPRHKITKRGQNVTFRCDPISEHNRLYWYRQTLGQGPEFLTYFQNEAQLEKSRLLSDRFSAERPKGSFSTLEIQRTEQGDSAMYLCASSDLHSNQPQHFGDGTRLSIL.